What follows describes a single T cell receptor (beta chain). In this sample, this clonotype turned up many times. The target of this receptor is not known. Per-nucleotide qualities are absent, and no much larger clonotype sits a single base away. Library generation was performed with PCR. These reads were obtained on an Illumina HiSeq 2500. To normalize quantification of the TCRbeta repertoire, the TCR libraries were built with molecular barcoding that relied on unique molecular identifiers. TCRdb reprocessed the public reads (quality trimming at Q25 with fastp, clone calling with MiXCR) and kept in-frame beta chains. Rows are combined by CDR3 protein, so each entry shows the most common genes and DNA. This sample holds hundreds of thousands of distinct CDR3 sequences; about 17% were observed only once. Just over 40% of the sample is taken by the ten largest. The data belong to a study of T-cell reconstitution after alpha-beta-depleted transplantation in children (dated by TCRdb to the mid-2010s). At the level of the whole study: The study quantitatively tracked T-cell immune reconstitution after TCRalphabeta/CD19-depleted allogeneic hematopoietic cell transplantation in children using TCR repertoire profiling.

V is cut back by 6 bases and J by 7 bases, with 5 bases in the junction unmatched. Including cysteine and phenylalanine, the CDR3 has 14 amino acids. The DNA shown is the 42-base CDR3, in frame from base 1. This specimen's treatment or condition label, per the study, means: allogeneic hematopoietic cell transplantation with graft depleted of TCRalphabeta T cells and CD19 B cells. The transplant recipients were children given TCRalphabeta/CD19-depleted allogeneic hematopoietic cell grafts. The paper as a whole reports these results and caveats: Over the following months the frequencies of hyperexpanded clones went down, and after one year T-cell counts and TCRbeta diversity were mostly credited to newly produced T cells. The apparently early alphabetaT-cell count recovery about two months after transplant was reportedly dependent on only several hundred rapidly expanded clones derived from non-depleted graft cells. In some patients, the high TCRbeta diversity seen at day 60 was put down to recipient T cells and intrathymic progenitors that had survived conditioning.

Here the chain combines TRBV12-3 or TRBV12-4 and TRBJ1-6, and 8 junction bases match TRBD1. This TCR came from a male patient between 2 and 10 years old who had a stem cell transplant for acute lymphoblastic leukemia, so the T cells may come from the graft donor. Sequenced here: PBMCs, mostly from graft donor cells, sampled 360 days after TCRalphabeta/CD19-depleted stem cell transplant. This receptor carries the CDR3 CASRPGGWNSPLHF. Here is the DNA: TGTGCCAGCAGACCAGGGGGCTGGAATTCACCCCTCCACTTT.